The 4 T cell receptor beta chains given below trace back to one sample, sequenced in a study of blood T cell repertoires in COVID-19. Generated by immunoSEQ multiplex PCR, the TCRdb table keeps only in-frame clones and is missing some. This sample has 200,000 to 250,000 clones, with roughly 80% found just once. The specimen was peripheral blood. Receptors were obtained from a man aged 30 to 45 with active or convalescent COVID-19.

A single count supports this clone. The chain uses TRBV7-2 and TRBJ2-7; 8 nucleotides align to TRBD1. Germline assignment: CDR1 SGHTA and CDR2 FQGNSA. Germline trimming cut 5 bases from V and 2 bases from J; bases unmatched to any gene: 2. This CDR3 comprises 13 residues. In nucleotides, the CDR3 is TGTGCCAGCAGCAGGACAGGGACCTACGAGCAGTACTTC. It is translated as CASSRTGTYEQYF.

The gene calls are TRBV7-9 and TRBJ1-2, with D maybe TRBD1 (5 bases). This CDR3 has 15 amino acids. Germline CDR1 and CDR2: SEHNR and FQNEAQ (reference sequence). V dropped 5 bases and J dropped 6 bases, with 19 bases sitting between them. The CDR3 spells CASSDPNSGNDGYTF. The CDR3 DNA is TGTGCCAGCAGCGACCCGAACTCAGGGAACGATGGCTACACCTTC. Drawing the rest from reference TRBV7-9 and TRBJ1-2, the complete variable domain is DTGVSQNPRHKITKRGQNVTFRCDPISEHNRLYWYRQTLGQGPEFLTYFQNEAQLEKSRLLSDRFSAERPKGSFSTLEIQRTEQGDSAMYLCASSDPNSGNDGYTFGSGTRLTVV.

The V gene is TRBV5-4, the J gene TRBJ2-5, with 14 bases identical to TRBD2. The CDR3 spans 15 residues. The V and J ends lost 4 bases and 4 bases, in that order; junction bases with no gene match: 3. Germline-derived CDR1 and CDR2 are SGHNT and YYREEE (reference sequence). The CDR3 DNA reads as TGTGCCAGCAGCCCGGGGACTAGCGGGAGAGAGACCCAGTACTTC. Translated, it gives CASSPGTSGRETQYF.

J is TRBJ1-4 and V is TRBV3-1 (or the pseudogene TRBV3-2), with D maybe TRBD1 (5 bases). The germline CDR1 and CDR2 sequences are LGHDT and YNNKEL (reference sequence). The V and J ends lost 0 bases and 7 bases respectively, with 12 bases between them. CDR3 length equals 15 residues. CDR3 protein: CASSQERDWGEKLFF. In DNA, the CDR3 is TGTGCCAGCAGCCAAGAGAGGGACTGGGGTGAAAAACTGTTTTTT.